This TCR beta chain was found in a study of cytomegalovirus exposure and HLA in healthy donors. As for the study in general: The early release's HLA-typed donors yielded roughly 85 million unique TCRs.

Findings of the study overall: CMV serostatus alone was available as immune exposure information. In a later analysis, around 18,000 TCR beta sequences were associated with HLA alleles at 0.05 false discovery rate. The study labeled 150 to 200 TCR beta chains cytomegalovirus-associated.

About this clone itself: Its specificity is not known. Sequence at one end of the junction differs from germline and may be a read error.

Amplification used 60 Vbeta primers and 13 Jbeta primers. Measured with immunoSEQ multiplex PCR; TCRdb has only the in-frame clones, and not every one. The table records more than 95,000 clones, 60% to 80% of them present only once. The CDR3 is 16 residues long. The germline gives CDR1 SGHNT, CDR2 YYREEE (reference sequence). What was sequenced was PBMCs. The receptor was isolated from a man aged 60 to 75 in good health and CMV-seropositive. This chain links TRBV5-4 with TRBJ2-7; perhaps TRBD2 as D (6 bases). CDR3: CARSLLSGERSYEQYF. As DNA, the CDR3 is TGTGCCAGAAGCTTGCTTTCGGGGGAGCGATCCTACGAGCAGTACTTC.